The 18 T cell receptor beta chains in this list originate from one sample, sequenced in a study of T cells after yellow fever vaccination. TCRdb fed the 5' RACE reads into MiXCR, producing one record per CDR3 protein. There are approximately 300,000 distinct CDR3 sequences in the sample; 8.7% occur only once, and 15% to 20% lies in the top ten. The sequencing here drew on PBMCs, taken on the day of the first yellow fever vaccination. The receptors derive from a man in his late teens or twenties who received the YFV17D yellow fever vaccine.

The chain employs TRBV11-3 and TRBJ2-1, with 7 bases that match TRBD2. CDR1 is SGHNT, CDR2 YENEEA, per germline. Germline trimming cut 3 bases from V and 3 bases from J; bases unmatched to any gene: 5. The length of the CDR3 is 15 residues. The CDR3 loop reads CASSFNGGIYNEQFF. CDR3 nucleotides: TGTGCCAGCAGCTTCAACGGGGGGATCTACAATGAGCAGTTCTTC.

This sequence joins TRBV7-2 and TRBJ2-2; D ambiguous. Looked up from germline, CDR1 is SGHTA and CDR2 is FQGNSA. Trimming pared 3 bases from V and 5 bases from J, leaving 4 bases between. The CDR3 contains 12 residues. The CDR3 DNA reads TGTGCCAGCAGCTTCGAAACCGGGGAGCTGTTTTTT. Amino acids: CASSFETGELFF.

This clonotype was recorded a few times. The chain carries TRBV5-1 and TRBJ2-1; TRBD1 matches at 8 bases. The germline V gene encodes CDR1 SGHRS and CDR2 YFSETQ. The CDR3 totals 16 residues. The J segment lost 3 bases and the V segment lost 2 bases, leaving 7 bases of the junction unmatched. The CDR3 loop is CASSLRGQGVYNEQFF. The CDR3 DNA sequence: TGCGCCAGCAGCTTACGTGGACAGGGAGTCTACAATGAGCAGTTCTTC.

This clonotype was seen more than once but under ten times. The genes are TRBV5-1 and TRBJ1-4, with a weak D call TRBD1 (5 bases). The V end was cut by 2 bases, the J end by 7 bases, with 9 bases between. Germline lookup yields CDR1 SGHRS and CDR2 YFSETQ. The CDR3 covers 13 residues. CDR3 sequence reads: CASSFSGSEKLFF. CDR3 nucleotides: TGCGCCAGCAGCTTCTCAGGGAGTGAAAAACTGTTTTTT.

This clonotype was recorded a few times. The chain combines TRBV4-1 with TRBJ1-1; 7 bases are a match to TRBD1. The CDR3 consists of 16 residues. V lost 5 bases to trimming and J lost 1 base; unmatched junction nucleotides: 10. Germline V gives CDR1 MGHRA, CDR2 YSYEKL. This CDR3 is CASSVLGGGPNTEAFF. The CDR3, as DNA: TGCGCCAGCAGCGTGCTGGGAGGGGGCCCGAACACTGAAGCTTTCTTT.

V is TRBV27 and J is TRBJ2-6; 9 positions agree with TRBD1. CDR1 and CDR2 (germline): MNHEY, SMNVEV (reference sequence). This CDR3 comprises 18 residues. J gave up 1 base and V 3 bases, and 7 bases lay outside the gene matches. The CDR3 DNA follows: TGTGCCAGCAGTTTTGATGGGACAGGGACGTCTGGGGCCAACGTCCTGACTTTC. Translated: CASSFDGTGTSGANVLTF.

Many counts were recorded for this clonotype. The J gene is TRBJ2-5, the V gene TRBV7-6, with D unresolved. Germline CDR1 and CDR2: SGHVS and FNYEAQ. V shed 4 bases and J shed 5 bases, with 14 bases lying between them. The CDR3 is 14 residues long. Here the CDR3 reads CASSSEPLRETQYF. The CDR3, as DNA: TGTGCCAGCAGCTCTGAGCCCCTCAGGGAGACCCAGTACTTC.

The V and J genes are TRBV6-1 and TRBJ2-7; 7 bases agree with TRBD1. The CDR3 extends over 13 amino acids. Germline V gives CDR1 MNHNS, CDR2 SASEGT. V dropped 6 bases and J dropped 6; count of bases not matched to a gene: 8. For the CDR3, the DNA is TGTGCCAGCAGAGAGACAGGGATCGGCGAGCAGTACTTC. Residues: CASRETGIGEQYF.

This rearrangement joins TRBV6-2 or TRBV6-3 to TRBJ1-5; the D gene is possibly TRBD1 (5 bases). This CDR3 spans 15 amino acids. In germline, CDR1 is MNHEY, CDR2 SVGEGT. The V end was cut by 0 bases, the J end by 8 bases, with 14 bases between. The CDR3 spells CASSYSLTGLEPQHF. The CDR3 DNA sequence: TGTGCCAGCAGTTACTCGCTCACAGGCCTAGAGCCCCAGCATTTT.

A few counts support this clonotype. The genes are TRBV5-1 and TRBJ1-2; D unresolved. The CDR3 sequence is 13 residues long. V gave up 0 bases and J gave up 2 bases, with 5 bases separating them. Germline V gives CDR1 SGHRS, CDR2 YFSETQ. CDR3 in amino acids: CASSLEPNYGYTF. In nucleotides, the CDR3 is TGCGCCAGCAGCTTGGAACCCAACTATGGCTACACCTTC. Combining the CDR3 with reference TRBV5-1 and TRBJ1-2 gives the whole variable domain KAGVTQTPRYLIKTRGQQVTLSCSPISGHRSVSWYQQTPGQGLQFLFEYFSETQRNKGNFPGRFSGRQFSNSRSEMNVSTLELGDSALYLCASSLEPNYGYTFGSGTRLTVV.

This clonotype was counted at least ten times. The J gene is TRBJ2-5, the V gene TRBV12-3 or TRBV12-4; no reliable D call. The CDR3 contains 12 residues. V lost 2 bases and J lost 5, with 6 bases in between. The CDR3 region is CASSLKIETQYF. The CDR3 DNA reads TGTGCCAGCAGTTTAAAGATCGAGACCCAGTACTTC.

The V and J genes are TRBV7-2 and TRBJ1-6; D possibly corresponds to TRBD1 (5 bases). Germline values: CDR1 SGHTA, CDR2 FQGNSA. The length of the CDR3 is 13 residues. Trimming left V 5 bases short and J 9 bases short, with 11 bases between. The DNA of the CDR3 is TGTGCCAGCAGCCCTCAGGGACGTTCACCCCTCCACTTT. This encodes CASSPQGRSPLHF.

The gene calls are TRBV7-9 and TRBJ2-1; tentatively, D is TRBD2 (6 bases). The germline gives CDR1 SEHNR, CDR2 FQNEAQ (reference sequence). V shed 3 bases and J shed 2 bases, with 11 bases lying between them. The CDR3 is 15 residues long. The CDR3: CASSFASGPYNEQFF. The CDR3 nucleotides are TGTGCCAGCAGCTTCGCCAGCGGGCCCTACAATGAGCAGTTCTTC. The entire variable domain, with the rest obtained from reference TRBV7-9 and TRBJ2-1, is as follows: DTGVSQNPRHKITKRGQNVTFRCDPISEHNRLYWYRQTLGQGPEFLTYFQNEAQLEKSRLLSDRFSAERPKGSFSTLEIQRTEQGDSAMYLCASSFASGPYNEQFFGPGTRLTVL.

Here the CDR3 reads CASRPSANTGELFF. Here the CDR3 DNA reads TGTGCCAGCCGCCCTTCCGCTAACACCGGGGAGCTGTTTTTT. The chain has TRBV6-1 and TRBJ2-2; D remains unclear. The CDR3 consists of 14 residues. Trimming shortened V by 8 bases and J by 2 bases, and 12 bases separated the two germline ends. Germline CDR1 is MNHNS and CDR2 is SASEGT.

This chain joins TRBV12-3 or TRBV12-4 and TRBJ2-3, with TRBD2 as a possible D gene (5 bases). V gave up 4 bases and J gave up 7 bases, with 18 bases separating them. This CDR3 comprises 15 residues. CDR3 sequence (DNA): TGTGCCAGCAGTTCCGACTACGCGGCGCTCTATACGCAGTATTTT. Its protein product is CASSSDYAALYTQYF.

This clonotype has at least ten counts. CDR3: CASSLTGGTGANVLTF. The CDR3 DNA follows: TGTGCCAGCAGCTTAACAGGAGGGACTGGGGCCAACGTCCTGACTTTC. V is TRBV7-3 and J is TRBJ2-6, with a weak D call TRBD2 (6 bases). The germline gives CDR1 SGHTA, CDR2 FQGTGA. CDR3 length: 16 residues. The V end lost 0 bases, the J end lost 2 bases, and 8 bases lay between the germline ends.

The chain employs TRBV7-2 and TRBJ2-1; D is unresolved. The CDR3 length is 14 residues. CDR1 and CDR2 from the germline V gene are SGHTA and FQGNSA. The V and J ends lost 7 bases and 1 base respectively, with 11 bases between them. The CDR3: CASTTSLSYNEQFF. In DNA, the CDR3 is TGTGCCAGCACTACGAGCTTATCCTACAATGAGCAGTTCTTC.

V gene TRBV29-1 combines with J gene TRBJ1-4; D unclear. V lost 5 bases and J lost 8, with 12 bases in between. Germline V gives CDR1 SQVTM, CDR2 ANQGSEA. This CDR3 is built from 12 residues. The CDR3 nucleotides read TGCAGCGTTCTCCAGGCAGGCGAAAAACTGTTTTTT. Protein: CSVLQAGEKLFF.